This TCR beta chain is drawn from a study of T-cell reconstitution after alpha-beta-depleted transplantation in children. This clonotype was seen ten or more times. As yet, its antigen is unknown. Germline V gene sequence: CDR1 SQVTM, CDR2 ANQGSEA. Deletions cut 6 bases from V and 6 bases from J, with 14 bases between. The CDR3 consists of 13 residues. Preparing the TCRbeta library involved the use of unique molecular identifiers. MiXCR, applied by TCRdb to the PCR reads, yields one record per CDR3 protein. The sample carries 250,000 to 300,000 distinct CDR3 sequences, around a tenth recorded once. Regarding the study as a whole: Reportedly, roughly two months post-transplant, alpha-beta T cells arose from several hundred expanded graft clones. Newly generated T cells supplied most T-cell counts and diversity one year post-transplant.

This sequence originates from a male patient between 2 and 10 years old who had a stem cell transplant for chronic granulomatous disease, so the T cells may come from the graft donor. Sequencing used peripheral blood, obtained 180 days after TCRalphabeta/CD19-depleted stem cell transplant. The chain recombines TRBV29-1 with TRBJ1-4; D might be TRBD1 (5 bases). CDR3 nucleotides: TGCAGCGTCCGGACACCAGACCATGAAAAACTGTTTTTT. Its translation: CSVRTPDHEKLFF.